This T cell receptor (beta chain) comes out of a study of early T cells in non-severe SARS-CoV-2 infection. Study at large: Bulk RNA isolated from unsorted whole blood underwent sequencing; chains were not paired. Study-level findings and limits: Database matching using VDJdb favored anti-spike CD8 responses, with private and CD4 specificities left missing.

The CDR3 is made up of 13 amino acids. Germline V lookup: CDR1 SGHRS, CDR2 YFSETQ. The V and J ends lost 0 bases and 6 bases respectively, with 10 bases between them. Ten or more counts support this clonotype. Its cognate antigen is unknown. Individual cDNA molecules received unique molecular identifiers. TCRdb reprocessed the 5' RACE reads with MiXCR, giving one entry per CDR3 protein. The table lists about 40,000 distinct CDR3 sequences, about 4.9% of them singletons. The chain links TRBV5-1 to TRBJ2-7; D is perhaps TRBD1 (5 bases). The receptor was isolated from an adult who was a healthcare worker with PCR-confirmed SARS-CoV-2 infection or an uninfected control (not recorded which). The specimen was whole blood. The CDR3 bases are TGCGCCAGCAGCTTGGAACCAGGGCTCGAGCAGTACTTC. This gives the protein CASSLEPGLEQYF.